The 32 T cell receptor beta chains listed next were all sequenced from one sample in a study of cytomegalovirus exposure and HLA in healthy donors. Researchers ran the PCR with 60 Vbeta and 13 Jbeta primers. Assay used: immunoSEQ multiplex PCR; TCRdb lists only in-frame clones, some missing. The data show 130,000 to 150,000 clones, with 79% seen just once and around 7.1% held by the top ten. Sample: PBMCs. These TCRs come from a woman aged 40 to 49 in good health and CMV-seropositive.

The chain links TRBV29-1 to TRBJ1-1, with 7 bases identical to TRBD1. V lost 5 bases and J lost 2; bases outside the gene matches: 8. This CDR3 has 14 residues. In germline, CDR1 is SQVTM, CDR2 ANQGSEA. CDR3 residues: CSVSGDRRNTEAFF. DNA for the CDR3: TGCAGCGTTTCGGGGGACAGACGAAACACTGAAGCTTTCTTT.

The gene calls are TRBV20-1 and TRBJ2-1, with D possibly being TRBD1 (5 bases). V was shortened by 7 bases and J by 11 bases, with 12 bases between the two germline ends. Germline V lookup: CDR1 DFQATT, CDR2 SNEGSKA (reference sequence). The CDR3 sequence is 10 residues long. Here the CDR3 DNA reads TGCAGTGTCGCGACAGTCAAGCAGTTCTTC. Translating it yields CSVATVKQFF.

V usage is TRBV7-9 and J usage is TRBJ1-6; TRBD1 matches at 8 bases. Germline trimming cut 2 bases from V and 9 bases from J; bases unmatched to any gene: 0. Germline V gene data show CDR1 as SEHNR and CDR2 as FQNEAQ (reference sequence). The CDR3 extends over 13 amino acids. The CDR3 loop reads CASSLQGASPLHF. Written as DNA, the CDR3 is TGTGCCAGCAGCTTACAGGGGGCTTCACCCCTCCACTTT.

This chain connects TRBV7-2 to TRBJ2-5; D may be TRBD2 (6 bases). This CDR3 has 13 residues. Trimming pared 3 bases from V and 5 bases from J, leaving 10 bases between. From germline, CDR1 is SGHTA and CDR2 FQGNSA. The CDR3 coding sequence is TGTGCCAGCAGCTTTGGCGGGGTGGAGACCCAGTACTTC. It translates to CASSFGGVETQYF.

This clone was observed a few times. The chain recombines TRBV27 with TRBJ2-5, with D possibly matching TRBD2 (5 bases). The CDR3 contains 13 residues. The germline V and J ends were trimmed by 6 bases and 3 bases, with 11 bases remaining between them. Germline values: CDR1 MNHEY, CDR2 SMNVEV (reference sequence). In nucleotides, the CDR3 is TGTGCCAGCAGAAGTAGCGCCAAAGAGACCCAGTACTTC. Its translation: CASRSSAKETQYF.

The chain combines TRBV2 with TRBJ2-1; the match to TRBD2 covers 11 bases. The CDR3 contains 15 residues. V lost 5 bases to trimming and J lost 6 bases; unmatched junction nucleotides: 6. Germline V gene lookup returns CDR1 SNHLY and CDR2 FYNNEI. The CDR3 loop reads CASSRLAGRRNEQFF. CDR3 nucleotide sequence: TGTGCCAGCAGTCGACTAGCGGGGAGGCGCAATGAGCAGTTCTTC. The whole variable domain, filled in from reference TRBV2 and TRBJ2-1, reads EPEVTQTPSHQVTQMGQEVILRCVPISNHLYFYWYRQILGQKVEFLVSFYNNEISEKSEIFDDQFSVERPDGSNFTLKIRSTKLEDSAMYFCASSRLAGRRNEQFFGPGTRLTVL.

The gene calls are TRBV2 and TRBJ1-1, with 8 bases that match TRBD1. Germline CDR1 SNHLY, CDR2 FYNNEI. The CDR3 spans 14 residues. V lost 5 bases to trimming and J lost 1 base; unmatched junction nucleotides: 3. CDR3 DNA: TGTGCCAGCAGTCCGGACAGGGCGAACACTGAAGCTTTCTTT. Its translation: CASSPDRANTEAFF.

The chain links TRBV7-3 to TRBJ2-2; D is possibly TRBD1 (5 bases). V was trimmed by 5 bases and J by 1 base, leaving 8 bases between them. Germline V lookup: CDR1 SGHTA, CDR2 FQGTGA. This CDR3 is 14 amino acids long. CDR3 region: CASSVGQNTGELFF. CDR3 nucleotide sequence: TGTGCCAGCAGCGTCGGACAGAACACCGGGGAGCTGTTTTTT.

This clone was seen more than once but under ten times. The chain uses TRBV10-3 and TRBJ2-7, with a possible D match to TRBD2 (6 bases). V was pared by 5 bases and J by 5 bases, with 16 bases between. Germline values: CDR1 ENHRY, CDR2 SYGVKD. The CDR3 spans 14 residues. The CDR3, as DNA: TGTGCCATCAGTTCCTCAGTGGGAGGAGACGAGCAGTACTTC. Its protein is CAISSSVGGDEQYF.

The V call is TRBV20-1, the J call TRBJ2-5, with a weak D call TRBD1 (6 bases). The CDR3 is 11 residues long. Germline-derived CDR1 and CDR2 are DFQATT and SNEGSKA (reference sequence). Trimming cost V 5 bases and J 2 bases, with 6 bases left between them. CDR3 in DNA: TGCAGTGCTCAGGGGCAAGAGACCCAGTACTTC. This translates into CSAQGQETQYF.

The chain carries TRBV5-1 and TRBJ1-4; 9 bases line up with TRBD1. V dropped 0 bases and J dropped 7; count of bases not matched to a gene: 1. This CDR3 spans 14 amino acids. The V gene's germline CDR1 is SGHRS and CDR2 YFSETQ. In DNA, the CDR3 is TGCGCCAGCAGCTTGGGGGACAGGGTTGAAAAACTGTTTTTT. Its translation is CASSLGDRVEKLFF. Based on the CDR3 plus reference TRBV5-1 and TRBJ1-4, the full variable domain is KAGVTQTPRYLIKTRGQQVTLSCSPISGHRSVSWYQQTPGQGLQFLFEYFSETQRNKGNFPGRFSGRQFSNSRSEMNVSTLELGDSALYLCASSLGDRVEKLFFGSGTQLSVL.

The chain joins TRBV19 to TRBJ1-5; 9 bases match TRBD1. The V gene end was trimmed by 5 bases and the J gene end by 6 bases; junction bases not matched to a gene: 5. Germline V lookup: CDR1 LNHDA, CDR2 SQIVND (reference sequence). The CDR3 sequence is 14 residues long. CDR3 loop: CASSEQGAGQPQHF. The CDR3 DNA sequence: TGTGCCAGTAGTGAACAGGGGGCCGGTCAGCCCCAGCATTTT. Together with reference TRBV19 and TRBJ1-5, the CDR3 gives the full variable domain: DGGITQSPKYLFRKEGQNVTLSCEQNLNHDAMYWYRQDPGQGLRLIYYSQIVNDFQKGDIAEGYSVSREKKESFPLTVTSAQKNPTAFYLCASSEQGAGQPQHFGDGTRLSIL.

The rearrangement joins TRBV2 to TRBJ1-1; tentative D call: TRBD1 (6 bases). The ends were cut back, 7 bases at V and 5 bases at J, with 11 bases in the middle. Germline V lookup: CDR1 SNHLY, CDR2 FYNNEI. The CDR3 length is 12 residues. The CDR3 is CASIRQVTEAFF. The DNA for the CDR3 is TGTGCCAGCATCCGACAGGTGACTGAAGCTTTCTTT.

The chain couples TRBV18 to TRBJ1-4; D gene unclear. Germline V gene sequence: CDR1 KGHSH, CDR2 LQKENI. The CDR3 contains 15 residues. Trimming removed 4 bases from V and 4 bases from J, with 13 bases in between. DNA of the CDR3: TGTGCCAGCTCACTCAGTCGGGGAGGTAATGAAAAACTGTTTTTT. It specifies CASSLSRGGNEKLFF.

The table lists this clone with a count of one. The identical CDR3 is also encoded by other nucleotide sequences in the sample. J is TRBJ1-5 and V is TRBV6-5; 7 bases match TRBD1. The V and J ends lost 6 bases and 5 bases, in that order; junction bases with no gene match: 7. Germline V gives CDR1 MNHEY, CDR2 SVGAGI. The CDR3 sequence is 14 residues long. CDR3 residues: CASSLRDSYQPQHF. The DNA of the CDR3 is TGTGCCAGCAGCCTCCGGGACAGTTATCAGCCCCAGCATTTT.

V is TRBV6-4 and J is TRBJ2-3, with D perhaps matching TRBD2 (6 bases). Trimming shortened V by 3 bases and J by 2 bases, and 6 bases separated the two germline ends. Germline-derived CDR1 and CDR2 are MRHNA and SNTAGT. This CDR3 is built from 13 residues. CDR3 nucleotides: TGTGCCAGCAGTGAGCGGGACACAGATACGCAGTATTTT. Residues: CASSERDTDTQYF.

With regard to this clone: One end of the junction fails to match germline, which may point to a read error. The chain links TRBV4-1 to TRBJ1-4; the D is unclear. The CDR3 consists of 12 residues. Germline CDR1 reads MGHRA; CDR2 reads YSYEKL. For the CDR3, the DNA is TGCGCCAGCAGCCTACCTTATGAGAAACTGTTTTTT. It specifies CASSLPYEKLFF.

The rearrangement joins TRBV19 to TRBJ1-5; TRBD1 might be the D (6 bases). Trimming shortened V by 7 bases and J by 2 bases, and 24 bases separated the two germline ends. CDR1 is LNHDA, CDR2 SQIVND, per germline (reference sequence). There are 18 residues in the CDR3. CDR3 protein: CASTQGGGRVYGNQPQHF. The DNA for the CDR3 is TGTGCCAGTACCCAAGGCGGGGGGCGCGTGTATGGCAATCAGCCCCAGCATTTT.

This chain links TRBV5-1 with TRBJ2-5; 10 bases match TRBD1. The end of the DNA aligns better with TRBJ2-7, so the J call may be wrong. Per the germline V gene, CDR1 is SGHRS and CDR2 is YFSETQ. The CDR3 runs to 15 residues. The CDR3 DNA reads as TGCGCCAGCAGCTTACGGACAGGGGGAGTCGACGAGCAGTACTTC. This encodes CASSLRTGGVDEQYF.

This clone was seen a few times. The rearrangement links TRBV28 to TRBJ2-1; 12 bases are a match to TRBD1. Germline assignment: CDR1 MDHEN and CDR2 SYDVKM. V dropped 6 bases and J dropped 6; count of bases not matched to a gene: 0. The CDR3 runs to 13 residues. The CDR3 nucleotides read TGTGCCAGCAGGGGACAGGGGGCCAATGAGCAGTTCTTC. This gives the protein CASRGQGANEQFF.

CDR3 in DNA: TGTGCCAGCAGCCCGAGCGGGGGGGCCTACGAGCAGTACTTC. Translation gives CASSPSGGAYEQYF. The chain carries TRBV7-2 and TRBJ2-7, with 10 bases aligning to TRBD2. This CDR3 is 14 amino acids long. Germline V gene sequence: CDR1 SGHTA, CDR2 FQGNSA. The J segment lost 2 bases and the V segment lost 5 bases, leaving 3 bases of the junction unmatched.

The chain links TRBV11-2 to TRBJ1-2; D remains ambiguous. The CDR3 loop spans 11 amino acids. Trimming pared 4 bases from V and 5 bases from J, leaving 5 bases between. The germline V gene encodes CDR1 SGHAT and CDR2 FQNNGV. The CDR3, as DNA: TGTGCCAGCAGCTCCGGTTATGGCTACACCTTC. It specifies CASSSGYGYTF. Full variable domain (rest looked up from reference TRBV11-2 and TRBJ1-2): EAGVAQSPRYKIIEKRQSVAFWCNPISGHATLYWYQQILGQGPKLLIQFQNNGVVDDSQLPKDRFSAERLKGVDSTLKIQPAKLEDSAVYLCASSSGYGYTFGSGTRLTVV.

This chain connects TRBV28 to TRBJ2-7, with 8 bases fitting TRBD2. Germline assignment: CDR1 MDHEN and CDR2 SYDVKM. CDR3 length: 16 amino acids. The V segment lost 6 bases and the J segment 1 base; nucleotides outside the gene matches: 11. Written as DNA, the CDR3 is TGTGCCAGCAGACCTTCAGCGGGGGCCTCATCCTACGAGCAGTACTTC. It yields the protein CASRPSAGASSYEQYF.

This chain uses TRBV18 with TRBJ1-6; TRBD1 might be the D (5 bases). CDR1 is KGHSH, CDR2 LQKENI, per germline. Trimming shortened V by 4 bases and J by 9 bases, and 19 bases separated the two germline ends. This CDR3 has 16 residues. CDR3 amino acids: CASSLYTWSGGSPLHF. As DNA, the CDR3 is TGTGCCAGCTCACTATATACATGGTCCGGGGGTTCACCCCTCCACTTT.

The chain recombines TRBV7-2 with TRBJ2-7; D is unresolved. V was pared by 2 bases and J by 5 bases, with 13 bases between. Germline V lookup: CDR1 SGHTA, CDR2 FQGNSA. This CDR3 has 14 amino acids. CDR3 bases: TGTGCCAGCAGCTTATCCACAGCTCTCGACGAGCAGTACTTC. Its protein is CASSLSTALDEQYF.

V usage is TRBV4-1 and J usage is TRBJ1-1; no definite D call. CDR1 and CDR2 (germline): MGHRA, YSYEKL. The V end was cut by 1 base, the J end by 0 bases, with 9 bases between. This CDR3 is built from 15 residues. The CDR3 protein is CASSQVPGMNTEAFF. The CDR3 DNA reads as TGCGCCAGCAGCCAAGTGCCAGGAATGAACACTGAAGCTTTCTTT.

The chain joins TRBV25-1 to TRBJ2-7; 9 nucleotides line up with TRBD1. After removal of 7 bases from V and 6 bases from J, the junction contained 7 bases not matched to a gene. Germline CDR1 is MGHDK and CDR2 is SYGVNS. The length of the CDR3 is 13 residues. CDR3 coding DNA: TGTGCCAGCACCAGAGGGACAGGGAGCGAGCAGTACTTC. Protein: CASTRGTGSEQYF.

The chain has TRBV6-1 and TRBJ1-5; TRBD1 matches at 11 bases. The V gene's germline CDR1 is MNHNS and CDR2 SASEGT. J gave up 6 bases and V 11 bases, and 9 bases lay outside the gene matches. This CDR3 region has 14 residues. The CDR3 bases are TGTGCCGGCGGGGGGACAGGGGGGCCTCAGCCCCAGCATTTT. Amino acids: CAGGGTGGPQPQHF.

The chain employs TRBV6-6 and TRBJ2-3; no clear D gene. The V end lost 4 bases, the J end lost 5 bases, and 13 bases lay between the germline ends. From germline, CDR1 is MNHNY and CDR2 SVGAGI (reference sequence). This CDR3 spans 14 amino acids. The CDR3 DNA reads as TGTGCCAGCAGTTCCCCCCGACCGGGAGATACGCAGTATTTT. It translates to CASSSPRPGDTQYF.

The chain combines TRBV19 with TRBJ2-3; 11 nucleotides agree with TRBD2. The J segment lost 0 bases and the V segment lost 11 bases, leaving 7 bases of the junction unmatched. Looked up from germline, CDR1 is LNHDA and CDR2 is SQIVND (reference sequence). CDR3 length: 15 amino acids. The CDR3 spells CACRTSGSSTDTQYF. The CDR3 DNA reads as TGTGCCTGCCGGACTAGCGGGTCTAGCACAGATACGCAGTATTTT. Full variable domain (remainder filled in from reference TRBV19 and TRBJ2-3): DGGITQSPKYLFRKEGQNVTLSCEQNLNHDAMYWYRQDPGQGLRLIYYSQIVNDFQKGDIAEGYSVSREKKESFPLTVTSAQKNPTAFYLCACRTSGSSTDTQYFGPGTRLTVL.

In this sample, this clone turned up a few times. The chain uses TRBV6-1 and TRBJ2-7, with D perhaps matching TRBD1 (6 bases). V was cut by 8 bases and J by 3 bases, with 11 bases left in between. This CDR3 is 12 amino acids long. CDR1 and CDR2 (germline): MNHNS, SASEGT. The DNA for the CDR3 is TGTGCCAGCCAAAGGGGGATCTACGAGCAGTACTTC. It encodes CASQRGIYEQYF.

The chain uses TRBV2 and TRBJ1-3; TRBD1 is a possible D gene (5 bases). The CDR3 has 13 residues. With 3 bases removed from V and 4 bases from J, the gap between germline ends came to 7 bases. From germline, CDR1 is SNHLY and CDR2 FYNNEI. The CDR3 coding sequence is TGTGCCAGCAGTGAGGGGCGCGGAAACACCATATATTTT. Translating it yields CASSEGRGNTIYF.